The clone carrying this TCR beta chain was recorded only once. This specimen comes from a study of blood T cell repertoires in COVID-19. In the original workflow: Estimated nucleated cell counts came from reference gene primer amplification. The repertoire was sequenced with immunoSEQ multiplex PCR; TCRdb's copy has only in-frame clones and lacks some. The V and J calls and clone size were taken over from that table, and D and trimming were inferred from the DNA. The table includes under 250,000 clones, roughly 88% detected once. Germline V CDR1 and CDR2: SGDLS, YYNGEE. The V and J ends lost 4 bases and 0 bases, in that order; junction bases with no gene match: 3. This CDR3 has 15 residues.

The sequencing sample was made of peripheral blood. The origin of this receptor is a woman at least 80 years old with COVID-19, enrolled during active disease. V usage is TRBV9 and J usage is TRBJ2-1, with TRBD2 matching over 8 bases. In nucleotides, the CDR3 is TGTGCCAGCAGCAGAAGCGGGAGCTCCTACAATGAGCAGTTCTTC. It yields the protein CASSRSGSSYNEQFF. The full variable domain, completed using reference TRBV9 and TRBJ2-1, is DSGVTQTPKHLITATGQRVTLRCSPRSGDLSVYWYQQSLDQGLQFLIQYYNGEERAKGNILERFSAQQFPDLHSELNLSSLELGDSALYFCASSRSGSSYNEQFFGPGTRLTVL.